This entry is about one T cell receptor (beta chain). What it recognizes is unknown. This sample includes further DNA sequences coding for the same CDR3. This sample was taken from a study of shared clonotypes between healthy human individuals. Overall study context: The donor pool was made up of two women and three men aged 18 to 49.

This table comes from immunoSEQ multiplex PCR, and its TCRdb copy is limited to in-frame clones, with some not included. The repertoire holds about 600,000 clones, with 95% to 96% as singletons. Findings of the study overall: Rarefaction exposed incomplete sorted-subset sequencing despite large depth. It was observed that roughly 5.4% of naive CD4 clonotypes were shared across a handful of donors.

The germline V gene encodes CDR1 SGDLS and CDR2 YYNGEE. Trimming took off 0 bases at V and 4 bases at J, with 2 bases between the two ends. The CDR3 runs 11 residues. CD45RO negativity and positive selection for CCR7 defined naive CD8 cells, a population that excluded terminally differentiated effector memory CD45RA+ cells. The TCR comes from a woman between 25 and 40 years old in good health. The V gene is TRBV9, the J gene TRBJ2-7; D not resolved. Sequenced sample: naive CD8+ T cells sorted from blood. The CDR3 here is CASSVGYEQYF. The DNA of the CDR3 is TGTGCCAGCAGCGTAGGATACGAGCAGTACTTC.